The clone carrying this T cell receptor beta chain was counted at least ten times. Researchers made TCR beta libraries by using iRepertoire HTBI primers and running Arm-PCR on CDR3 regions. TCRdb processed the multiplex PCR reads anew with MiXCR; each CDR3 protein has one entry. The sample carries under 450,000 distinct CDR3 sequences, roughly 17% recorded once. This CDR3 has 20 residues. V was clipped by 1 base and J by 5 bases; unmatched bases: 19. Time point denoted: newly diagnosed GD, antithyroid drugs for less than 3 months. Preparation of the TCR library used RNA extracted from PBMCs. This record comes from a study of regulatory T cells in long-lasting Graves disease. In addition, the sample was reused for a study of T cells in Graves' hyperthyroidism and ophthalmopathy.

The chain is built from TRBV12-3 or TRBV12-4 and TRBJ2-3; 9 nucleotides line up with TRBD2. The sequences come from peripheral blood mononuclear cells (PBMCs), collected at new diagnosis, from a patient treated with antithyroid drugs. The sequence was obtained from a woman aged 18-35 years with Graves disease. The CDR3 region has the DNA TGTGCCAGCAGTTTAGAGTCTTCGGCTAGCGGGGAAAAGGCGGGAGATACGCAGTATTTT. As protein: CASSLESSASGEKAGDTQYF.